Each of the 16 T cell receptor beta chains below was sequenced from the same sample in a study of blood T cell repertoires in COVID-19. Libraries were prepared by immunoSEQ multiplex PCR; TCRdb keeps only in-frame clonotypes and omits some of them. The repertoire has tens of thousands of clones, 68% of them found once; the top ten carry roughly 9.6%. The sample taken for sequencing was peripheral blood. These receptor sequences come from a woman in her 70s with acute or convalescent COVID-19.

V gene TRBV6-5 combines with J gene TRBJ1-2; D is unclear. Germline V gene data show CDR1 as MNHEY and CDR2 as SVGAGI. Trimming shortened V by 7 bases and J by 6 bases, and 18 bases separated the two germline ends. The CDR3 is 14 residues long. The CDR3 is CASTDWGGRNGYTF. CDR3 bases: TGTGCCAGCACCGACTGGGGAGGGAGGAATGGCTACACCTTC.

The genes are TRBV27 and TRBJ2-1; 7 bases match TRBD1. Germline V gene data show CDR1 as MNHEY and CDR2 as SMNVEV (reference sequence). CDR3 size: 19 residues. The junction had 20 bases not matched to a gene; V was cut back by 5 bases and J by 4 bases. The CDR3 sequence: CASSPLPIPGQARYNEQFF. In DNA, the CDR3 is TGTGCCAGCAGTCCCTTACCTATCCCTGGACAGGCCCGGTACAATGAGCAGTTCTTC.

This clone was recorded a few times. The genes are TRBV4-1 and TRBJ2-7; the match to TRBD2 covers 7 bases. Germline loops: CDR1 MGHRA, CDR2 YSYEKL. J lost 2 bases, V lost 4 bases, and 14 bases had no gene match. The CDR3 runs to 17 residues. The DNA for the CDR3 is TGCGCCAGCAGCCCCAAGATGTACACTAGCGACACCTACGAGCAGTACTTC. Translation gives CASSPKMYTSDTYEQYF.

V and J are TRBV5-4 and TRBJ1-2; no firm D call. Trimming removed 5 bases at V and 1 base at J, with 12 bases between. The CDR3 runs to 14 residues. CDR1 is SGHNT and CDR2 is YYREEE in the germline V gene (reference sequence). In DNA, the CDR3 is TGTGCCAGCAGTCCGGCGGGAGTTAACTATGGCTACACCTTC. Protein sequence: CASSPAGVNYGYTF.

The chain uses TRBV2 and TRBJ2-3; the D gene is possibly TRBD1 (5 bases). The CDR3 sequence is 12 residues long. Germline V gene lookup returns CDR1 SNHLY and CDR2 FYNNEI. The V and J ends lost 11 bases and 4 bases respectively, with 13 bases between them. CDR3 region: CAGYRGSDTQYF. DNA for the CDR3: TGTGCCGGGTATAGGGGATCAGATACGCAGTATTTT.

The gene calls are TRBV19 and TRBJ1-1; D is unclear. This CDR3 is 15 amino acids long. Germline CDR1 is LNHDA and CDR2 is SQIVND (reference sequence). V lost 3 bases and J 1 base, leaving 12 bases between the germline ends. The CDR3 DNA reads as TGTGCCAGTAGTATTGAGGAGGTCTCGAACACTGAAGCTTTCTTT. Residues: CASSIEEVSNTEAFF.

This clone is a singleton in its sample. The V and J genes are TRBV6-5 and TRBJ2-1; no reliable D call. From germline, CDR1 is MNHEY and CDR2 SVGAGI. Trimming took 0 bases from V and 8 from J, leaving 8 bases between them. This CDR3 region has 13 residues. The chain's CDR3 is CASSYSLGDEQFF. In DNA form, the CDR3 reads TGTGCCAGCAGTTACTCACTGGGCGATGAGCAGTTCTTC.

This rearrangement joins TRBV5-1 to TRBJ2-7; 11 bases align to TRBD1. CDR1 and CDR2 from the germline V gene are SGHRS and YFSETQ. The CDR3 is 16 residues long. Trimming took 4 bases from V and 6 from J; bases not matched to a gene: 12. CDR3 in amino acids: CASSKGQGATLSEQYF. For the CDR3, the DNA is TGCGCCAGCAGCAAAGGACAGGGGGCCACGCTAAGCGAGCAGTACTTC.

The J gene is TRBJ2-1, the V gene TRBV3-1 (or the pseudogene TRBV3-2), with TRBD2 matching 7 bases. V lost 1 base and J lost 2; bases outside the gene matches: 2. The CDR3 has 15 amino acids. The V gene's germline CDR1 is LGHDT and CDR2 YNNKEL (reference sequence). Here the CDR3 DNA reads TGTGCCAGCAGCCAAGGTCTAGCGGCCTACAATGAGCAGTTCTTC. Its translation is CASSQGLAAYNEQFF.

This clone was recorded a few times. This rearrangement joins TRBV12-3 or TRBV12-4 to TRBJ2-3; D is ambiguous. This CDR3 contains 12 residues. Between the trimmed V and J ends, which lost 3 bases and 3 bases, there was a span of 4 bases. CDR3: CASSFETDTQYF. CDR3 sequence (DNA): TGTGCCAGCAGTTTTGAGACAGATACGCAGTATTTT.

This chain uses TRBV3-1 (or the pseudogene TRBV3-2) with TRBJ2-1, with 8 positions matching TRBD2. The CDR3 spans 15 residues. Germline V gene lookup returns CDR1 LGHDT and CDR2 YNNKEL (reference sequence). The V gene end was trimmed by 4 bases and the J gene end by 5 bases; junction bases not matched to a gene: 7. CDR3: CASSPKTGGNNEQFF. The CDR3 bases are TGTGCCAGCAGCCCGAAGACGGGAGGGAACAATGAGCAGTTCTTC.

The rearrangement joins TRBV6-2 or TRBV6-3 to TRBJ2-1; TRBD2 agrees at 8 bases. Germline V gene data show CDR1 as MNHEY and CDR2 as SVGEGT. This CDR3 region has 16 residues. With 2 bases clipped from V and 7 bases from J, the junction kept 10 bases outside the gene matches. CDR3 protein: CASSYQWRGAGNEQFF. As DNA, the CDR3 is TGTGCCAGCAGTTACCAATGGCGGGGGGCCGGTAATGAGCAGTTCTTC.

This rearrangement joins TRBV5-5 to TRBJ2-1, with TRBD2 matching 10 bases. J was trimmed by 6 bases and V by 0 bases; bases with no gene match: 6. CDR3 length: 16 residues. Germline-derived CDR1 and CDR2 are SGHKS and YYEKEE (reference sequence). CDR3 in DNA: TGTGCCAGCAGCTTGGCGCCTAGCGGGAGTAGCAATGAGCAGTTCTTC. The encoded protein is CASSLAPSGSSNEQFF.

This rearrangement joins TRBV5-6 to TRBJ1-6; TRBD1 matches 7 bases. CDR1 is SGHDT, CDR2 YYEEEE, per germline. The J segment lost 9 bases and the V segment lost 6 bases, leaving 15 bases of the junction unmatched. The CDR3 extends over 16 amino acids. CDR3 in DNA: TGTGCCAGCACCGAGAGCCGACAGGGACTGAGTTCACCCCTCCACTTT. Amino acid sequence: CASTESRQGLSSPLHF.

The rearrangement joins TRBV9 to TRBJ2-7; D possibly corresponds to TRBD2 (5 bases). Per the germline V gene, CDR1 is SGDLS and CDR2 is YYNGEE. Deletions cut 7 bases from V and 4 bases from J, with 15 bases between. The CDR3 runs to 13 residues. The CDR3 DNA reads as TGTGCCAGCTCTTTCCGGGAAAGATACGAGCAGTACTTC. Its protein is CASSFRERYEQYF.

This clone was counted a few times. This chain uses TRBV9 with TRBJ1-2; D is unclear. CDR1 and CDR2 from the germline V gene are SGDLS and YYNGEE. V gave up 4 bases and J gave up 4 bases, with 11 bases separating them. The CDR3 totals 13 residues. The CDR3 loop reads CASSQDGLYGYTF. CDR3 DNA sequence: TGTGCCAGCAGCCAAGACGGACTCTATGGCTACACCTTC.